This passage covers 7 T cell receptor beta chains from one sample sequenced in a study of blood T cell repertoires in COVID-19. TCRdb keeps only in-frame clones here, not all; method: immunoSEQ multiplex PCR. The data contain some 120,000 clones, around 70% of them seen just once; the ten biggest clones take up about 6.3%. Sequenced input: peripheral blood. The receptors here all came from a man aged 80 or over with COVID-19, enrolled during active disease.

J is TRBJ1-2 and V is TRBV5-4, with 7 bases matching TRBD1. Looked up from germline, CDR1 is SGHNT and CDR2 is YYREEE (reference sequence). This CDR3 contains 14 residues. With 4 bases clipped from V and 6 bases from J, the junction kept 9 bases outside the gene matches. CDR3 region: CASSKQGINNGYTF. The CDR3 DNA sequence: TGTGCCAGCAGCAAACAGGGGATTAATAATGGCTACACCTTC.

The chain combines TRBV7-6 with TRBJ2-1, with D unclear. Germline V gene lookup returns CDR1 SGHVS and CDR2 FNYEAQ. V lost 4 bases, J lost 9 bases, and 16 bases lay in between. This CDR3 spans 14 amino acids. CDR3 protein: CASSSESRYGEQFF. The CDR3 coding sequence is TGTGCCAGCAGCTCCGAGAGTAGATATGGTGAGCAGTTCTTC. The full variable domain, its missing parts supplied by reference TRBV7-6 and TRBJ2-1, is GAGVSQSPRYKVTKRGQDVALRCDPISGHVSLYWYRQALGQGPEFLTYFNYEAQQDKSGLPNDRFSAERPEGSISTLTIQRTEQRDSAMYRCASSSESRYGEQFFGPGTRLTVL.

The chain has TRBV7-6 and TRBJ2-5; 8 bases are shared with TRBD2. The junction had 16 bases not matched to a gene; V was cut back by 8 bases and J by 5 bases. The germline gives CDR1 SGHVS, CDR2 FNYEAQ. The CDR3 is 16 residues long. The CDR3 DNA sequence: TGTGCCAGCGAAATTAACCCGGGGGGGTACGATGAGACCCAGTACTTC. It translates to CASEINPGGYDETQYF. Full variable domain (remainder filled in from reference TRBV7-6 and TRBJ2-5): GAGVSQSPRYKVTKRGQDVALRCDPISGHVSLYWYRQALGQGPEFLTYFNYEAQQDKSGLPNDRFSAERPEGSISTLTIQRTEQRDSAMYRCASEINPGGYDETQYFGPGTRLLVL.

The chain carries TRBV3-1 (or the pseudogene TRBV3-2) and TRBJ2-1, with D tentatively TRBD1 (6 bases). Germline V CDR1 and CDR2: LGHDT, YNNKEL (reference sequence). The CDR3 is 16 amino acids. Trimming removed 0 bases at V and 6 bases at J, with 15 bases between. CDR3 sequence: CASSQDFGTRRNEQFF. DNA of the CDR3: TGTGCCAGCAGCCAAGACTTCGGGACAAGACGCAATGAGCAGTTCTTC.

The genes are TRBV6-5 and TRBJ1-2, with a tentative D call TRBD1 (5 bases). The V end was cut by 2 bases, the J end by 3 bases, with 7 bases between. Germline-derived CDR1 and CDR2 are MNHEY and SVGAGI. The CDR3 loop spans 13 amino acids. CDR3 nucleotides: TGTGCCAGCAGTTACGGGGCCTACTATGGCTACACCTTC. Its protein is CASSYGAYYGYTF.

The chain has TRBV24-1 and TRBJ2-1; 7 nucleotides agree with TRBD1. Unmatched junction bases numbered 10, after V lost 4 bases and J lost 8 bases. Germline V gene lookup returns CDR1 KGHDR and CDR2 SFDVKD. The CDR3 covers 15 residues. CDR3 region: CATSEVDRDSDEQFF. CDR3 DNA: TGTGCCACCAGTGAAGTCGACAGGGATTCGGATGAGCAGTTCTTC.

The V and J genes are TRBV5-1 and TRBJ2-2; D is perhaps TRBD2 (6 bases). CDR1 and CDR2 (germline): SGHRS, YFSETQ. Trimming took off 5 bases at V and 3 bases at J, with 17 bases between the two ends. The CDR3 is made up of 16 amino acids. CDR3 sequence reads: CASRRGATGDTGELFF. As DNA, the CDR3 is TGCGCCAGCAGACGGGGCGCGACGGGAGACACCGGGGAGCTGTTTTTT.